Shown below are 12 T cell receptor beta chains from a single sample sequenced in a study of blood T cell repertoires in COVID-19. Some clones are missing from TCRdb's copy, which holds only in-frame ones; the method was immunoSEQ multiplex PCR. The sample holds 200,000 to 300,000 clones, 84% seen once. Sequenced sample: peripheral blood. These receptors were collected from a man aged 50 to 60 with acute or convalescent COVID-19.

This clone was seen only a few times. The chain combines TRBV7-9 with TRBJ1-2, with D possibly being TRBD1 (6 bases). The ends were cut back, 4 bases at V and 1 base at J, with 10 bases in the middle. This CDR3 region has 14 residues. The germline gives CDR1 SEHNR, CDR2 FQNEAQ (reference sequence). CDR3 residues: CASSSGTNNYGYTF. For the CDR3, the DNA is TGTGCCAGCAGCTCCGGGACAAATAACTATGGCTACACCTTC.

The sample holds a few counts of this clone. The J gene is TRBJ1-2, the V gene TRBV4-2, with 7 bases fitting TRBD1. This CDR3 is 14 amino acids long. The trim removed 6 bases at V and 2 bases at J, leaving 6 bases unmatched. The germline V gene encodes CDR1 LGHNA and CDR2 YNFKEQ. The CDR3 sequence is CASRVQGPNYGYTF. The CDR3 nucleotides are TGTGCCAGCAGAGTACAGGGGCCGAACTATGGCTACACCTTC.

CDR3 DNA: TGCGCCAGCAGCCTCCCCTCGGGGGTTGGCGAGCAGTACTTC. Amino acid sequence: CASSLPSGVGEQYF. The genes are TRBV5-1 and TRBJ2-7; perhaps TRBD2 as D (6 bases). Germline values: CDR1 SGHRS, CDR2 YFSETQ. The CDR3 has 14 amino acids. V was clipped by 4 bases and J by 6 bases, with 17 bases between them.

The V call is TRBV28, the J call TRBJ1-2, with D possibly being TRBD1 (5 bases). Trimming removed 5 bases from V and 8 bases from J, with 15 bases in between. Per germline, CDR1 MDHEN and CDR2 SYDVKM. CDR3 length equals 13 residues. CDR3 region: CASSPPGLRGYTF. The CDR3 nucleotides are TGTGCCAGCAGTCCCCCGGGACTAAGAGGCTACACCTTC.

This chain uses TRBV10-3 with TRBJ1-2, with D possibly matching TRBD1 (5 bases). Germline V gene sequence: CDR1 ENHRY, CDR2 SYGVKD. The CDR3 covers 14 residues. V dropped 7 bases and J dropped 2 bases, with 14 bases sitting between them. The CDR3 coding sequence is TGTGCCATCACGGAGGGGATAAGAAACTATGGCTACACCTTC. It translates to CAITEGIRNYGYTF.

This clone appeared a single time. The chain uses TRBV21-1 and TRBJ1-1; the table assigns TRBD1, which was not confirmed against the DNA. TRBV21-1 is marked as a pseudogene. CDR3 size: 15 residues. The CDR3 sequence is CASSKASGGNTEAFF. Written as DNA, the CDR3 is TGTGCCAGCAGCAAAGCCTCAGGGGGCAACACTGAAGCTTTCTTT.

The rearrangement uses TRBV5-5 and TRBJ2-7; D might be TRBD1 (8 bases). CDR3 length: 16 residues. Germline V gene sequence: CDR1 SGHKS, CDR2 YYEKEE (reference sequence). Trimming cost V 4 bases and J 2 bases, with 19 bases left between them. The CDR3 sequence is CASSRRQGSGAYEQYF. The CDR3 bases are TGTGCCAGCAGCCGACGACAGGGGAGCGGGGCCTACGAGCAGTACTTC.

The chain is built from TRBV6-5 and TRBJ1-2; 10 nucleotides match TRBD1. CDR1 is MNHEY and CDR2 is SVGAGI in the germline V gene. The CDR3 length is 14 residues. V shed 8 bases, J shed 1 base, and the junction held 4 bases outside the gene matches. The CDR3 here is CASHRDRGNYGYTF. CDR3 in DNA: TGTGCCAGCCACCGGGACAGGGGTAACTATGGCTACACCTTC.

The chain uses TRBV11-2 and TRBJ2-1; D might be TRBD1 (6 bases). The CDR3 runs to 15 residues. The germline V gene encodes CDR1 SGHAT and CDR2 FQNNGV. Deletions cut 0 bases from V and 6 bases from J, with 12 bases between. CDR3 sequence reads: CASSLDRGPSNEQFF. In DNA form, the CDR3 reads TGTGCCAGCAGCTTAGACAGGGGCCCTTCCAATGAGCAGTTCTTC. The variable domain in full, with the rest retrieved from reference TRBV11-2 and TRBJ2-1, is EAGVAQSPRYKIIEKRQSVAFWCNPISGHATLYWYQQILGQGPKLLIQFQNNGVVDDSQLPKDRFSAERLKGVDSTLKIQPAKLEDSAVYLCASSLDRGPSNEQFFGPGTRLTVL.

The chain joins TRBV10-3 to TRBJ1-5; 8 nucleotides match TRBD1. Germline V CDR1 and CDR2: ENHRY, SYGVKD. V shed 2 bases, J shed 0 bases, and the junction held 6 bases outside the gene matches. The CDR3 spans 17 residues. CDR3 sequence (DNA): TGTGCCATCAGTGAGACCGGACAGGGAGGTAGCAATCAGCCCCAGCATTTT. Translated: CAISETGQGGSNQPQHF.

This chain links TRBV5-1 with TRBJ2-5, with TRBD2 identical over 8 bases. CDR1 and CDR2 from the germline V gene are SGHRS and YFSETQ. V shed 4 bases and J 1 base; nucleotides not matched to a gene: 9. CDR3 length: 16 amino acids. CDR3 region: CASSRSEAGGQETQYF. CDR3 nucleotide sequence: TGCGCCAGCAGCCGCTCAGAGGCGGGGGGCCAAGAGACCCAGTACTTC.

A single count supports this clone. The chain uses TRBV10-3 and TRBJ2-1; 8 bases agree with TRBD2. CDR3 length: 16 residues. Unmatched junction bases numbered 12, after V lost 6 bases and J lost 5 bases. Germline-derived CDR1 and CDR2 are ENHRY and SYGVKD. CDR3 loop: CAISPLPGGLNNEQFF. CDR3 nucleotide sequence: TGTGCCATCAGCCCACTGCCGGGAGGGTTGAACAATGAGCAGTTCTTC.